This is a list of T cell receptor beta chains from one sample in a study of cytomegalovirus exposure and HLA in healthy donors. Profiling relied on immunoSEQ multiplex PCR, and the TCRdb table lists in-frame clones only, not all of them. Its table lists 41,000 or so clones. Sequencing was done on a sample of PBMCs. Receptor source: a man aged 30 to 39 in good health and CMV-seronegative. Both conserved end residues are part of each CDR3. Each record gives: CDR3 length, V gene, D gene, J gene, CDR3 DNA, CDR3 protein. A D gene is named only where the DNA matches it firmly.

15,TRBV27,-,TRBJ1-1,TGTGCCAGCAGTTCCCCCGGGTACGTGAACACTGAAGCTTTCTTT,CASSSPGYVNTEAFF
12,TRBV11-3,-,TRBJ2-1,TGTGCCAGCAGCTCAGACGGGGATGAGCAGTTCTTC,CASSSDGDEQFF
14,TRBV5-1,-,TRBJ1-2,TGCGCCAGCAGCTTTCAGGGTGGTGCAAATGGCTACACCTTC,CASSFQGGANGYTF
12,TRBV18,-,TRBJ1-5,TGTGCCAGCTCGGAGGCGGCGCAGCCCCAGCATTTT,CASSEAAQPQHF
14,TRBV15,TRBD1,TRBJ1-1,TGTGCCACCAGCGCCAGACAGGGGAGCTCTGAAGCTTTCTTT,CATSARQGSSEAFF
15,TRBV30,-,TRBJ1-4,TGTGCCTGGAGTGTTGAGAACAGGAACAATGAAAAACTGTTTTTT,CAWSVENRNNEKLFF
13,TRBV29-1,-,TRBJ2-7,TGCAGCGTGGCCGGACAGAATCTTTACGAGCAGTACTTC,CSVAGQNLYEQYF
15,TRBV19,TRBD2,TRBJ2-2,TGTGCCAGTAGTATAGATCAGCGGGGGACCGGGGAGCTGTTTTTT,CASSIDQRGTGELFF
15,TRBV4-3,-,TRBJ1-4,TGCGCCAGCAGCCAAGTACGGGCAACTAATGAAAAACTGTTTTTT,CASSQVRATNEKLFF
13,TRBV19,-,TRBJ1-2,TGTGCCAGTAGTATAGACAGTAACTATGGCTACACCTTC,CASSIDSNYGYTF
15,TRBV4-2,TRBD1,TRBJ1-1,TGTGCCAGCAGCCAGGGGACAGGGCGGGACACTGAAGCTTTCTTT,CASSQGTGRDTEAFF
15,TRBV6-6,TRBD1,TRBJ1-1,TGTGCCAGCAGTTACTCAGGACAGGGAAGTGCTGAAGCTTTCTTT,CASSYSGQGSAEAFF
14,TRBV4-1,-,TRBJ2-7,TGCGCCAGCAGCCAAGGCGGGCTCGCCTACGAGCAGTACTTC,CASSQGGLAYEQYF
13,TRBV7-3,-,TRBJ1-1,TGTGCCAGCAGCGCGGGACGGTCCACTGAAGCTTTCTTT,CASSAGRSTEAFF
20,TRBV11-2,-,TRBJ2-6,TGTGCCAGCAGCTTAGAAACCGCAGGGCGCGGATTAACTGGGGCCAACGTCCTGACTTTC,CASSLETAGRGLTGANVLTF
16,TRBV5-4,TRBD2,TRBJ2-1,TGTGCCAGCAGCCCCTCGAAGCGGGGCCTCAACAATGAGCAGTTCTTC,CASSPSKRGLNNEQFF
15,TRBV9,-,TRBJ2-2,TGTGCCAGCAGCGTAGGAGGGTCACGCACCGGGGAGCTGTTTTTT,CASSVGGSRTGELFF
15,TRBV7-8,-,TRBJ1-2,TGTGCCAGCAGCTTAGGGACAGCCCGGAATTATGGCTACACCTTC,CASSLGTARNYGYTF
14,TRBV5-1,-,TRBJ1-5,TGCGCCAGCAGCTTGCGATCGGGGGATCAGCCCCAGCATTTT,CASSLRSGDQPQHF
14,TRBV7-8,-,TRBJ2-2,TGTGCCAGCAGCTACCGGGAGAACACCGGGGAGCTGTTTTTT,CASSYRENTGELFF
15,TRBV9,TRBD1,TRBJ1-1,TGTGCCAGCAGCGTAGAGGGACAGGGGCTCACTGAAGCTTTCTTT,CASSVEGQGLTEAFF
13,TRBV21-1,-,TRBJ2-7,TGTGCCAGCGGGGACAGGCTCTCCTACGAGCAGTACTTC,CASGDRLSYEQYF
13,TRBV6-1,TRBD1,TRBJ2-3,TGTGCCACTTCGGGACAGGGCACAGATACGCAGTATTTT,CATSGQGTDTQYF